This T cell receptor beta chain was recovered during a study of blood T cells in healthy people across ages. The CDR3 has 13 amino acids. Findings of the study overall: PBMCs that were unsorted prevented a conclusive naive versus antigen-experienced comparison.

The second PCR ran about 6 to 12 cycles with a sample-barcoded 5' primer and J-beta primers. TCRdb used MiXCR to reprocess the 5' RACE reads, holding one entry per CDR3 protein. The sample consists of about 810,000 distinct CDR3 sequences, 35% to 40% of them appearing once. Concerning this clonotype: Antigen specificity is unknown. At one of its ends the junction is not consistent with the germline gene, which may arise from a read error.

Sample: blood. This TCR was recovered from a man aged 18 to 29 in good health. The chain carries TRBV12-3 or TRBV12-4 and TRBJ2-7, with a weak D call TRBD1 (5 bases). The assigned J gene may be wrong: the sequence end matches TRBJ2-5 better. This chain's CDR3 is CAGSQGVRETQYF. The CDR3 nucleotides read TGTGCCGGCAGTCAAGGGGTTCGGGAGACCCAGTACTTC.